The 14 T cell receptor beta chains below were found in one sample sequenced in a study of pediatric ulcerative colitis. The rectum was sampled with one to two pinch biopsies at colonoscopy. Sequenced by immunoSEQ multiplex PCR; TCRdb stores in-frame clones only, minus some. The sample includes 35,000 or so clones, less than 80% of them seen just once. Sample: gut tissue. The receptors come from a boy between 10 and 17 years old with moderate ulcerative colitis.

The genes are TRBV7-9 and TRBJ2-1; 10 nucleotides match TRBD2. J gave up 4 bases and V 5 bases, and 11 bases lay outside the gene matches. The CDR3 has 17 residues. Germline V lookup: CDR1 SEHNR, CDR2 FQNEAQ (reference sequence). The CDR3 loop reads CASSPPGGTSEYNEQFF. The CDR3 DNA sequence: TGTGCCAGCAGCCCCCCGGGAGGGACTAGCGAGTACAATGAGCAGTTCTTC.

The rearrangement links TRBV7-6 to TRBJ1-6, with 9 bases fitting TRBD1. This CDR3 region has 15 residues. The J segment lost 7 bases and the V segment lost 1 base, leaving 2 bases of the junction unmatched. The germline CDR1 and CDR2 sequences are SGHVS and FNYEAQ. CDR3 DNA sequence: TGTGCCAGCAGCTTAGGGGGACAGGGAAATTCACCCCTCCACTTT. This translates into CASSLGGQGNSPLHF.

The chain uses TRBV5-8 and TRBJ2-3; maybe TRBD2 (5 bases). There are 14 residues in the CDR3. Germline CDR1 and CDR2: SGHTS and YDEGEE. Trimming removed 8 bases from V and 2 bases from J, with 15 bases in between. The CDR3 nucleotides read TGTGCCAGTAATGGACTGGAAAACACAGATACGCAGTATTTT. Its protein product is CASNGLENTDTQYF.

With respect to this clone: Other nucleotide sequences from this sample produce the same CDR3. The chain is built from TRBV15 and TRBJ1-2; possibly TRBD1 for D (6 bases). Trimming took off 0 bases at V and 2 bases at J, with 7 bases between the two ends. The CDR3 runs 14 residues. Germline CDR1 and CDR2: LNHNV and YYDKDF (reference sequence). The CDR3 DNA reads as TGTGCCACCAGCAGAGATCAGGGGAACTATGGCTACACCTTC. Amino acid sequence: CATSRDQGNYGYTF. The complete variable domain, with remaining parts taken from reference TRBV15 and TRBJ1-2, reads DAMVIQNPRYQVTQFGKPVTLSCSQTLNHNVMYWYQQKSSQAPKLLFHYYDKDFNNEADTPDNFQSRRPNTSFCFLDIRSPGLGDTAMYLCATSRDQGNYGYTFGSGTRLTVV.

The rearrangement uses TRBV6-1 and TRBJ2-7, with 10 bases matching TRBD2. The CDR3 sequence is 15 residues long. CDR1 and CDR2 (germline): MNHNS, SASEGT. V gave up 1 base and J gave up 5 bases; unmatched junction bases: 5. The CDR3 is CASSEVSGGRDEQYF. The CDR3 coding sequence is TGTGCCAGCAGTGAAGTTAGCGGGGGGCGGGACGAGCAGTACTTC.

The V call is TRBV6-5, the J call TRBJ2-2; D is uncertain. The ends were cut back, 5 bases at V and 3 bases at J, with 10 bases in the middle. The germline gives CDR1 MNHEY, CDR2 SVGAGI. This CDR3 region has 14 residues. CDR3 sequence: CASSQTPYTGELFF. The CDR3 nucleotides read TGTGCCAGCAGTCAGACTCCTTACACCGGGGAGCTGTTTTTT.

This chain joins TRBV7-2 and TRBJ2-3; a weak D match, TRBD2 (6 bases). CDR3 size: 12 residues. CDR1 and CDR2 (germline): SGHTA, FQGNSA. The V and J ends lost 8 bases and 5 bases respectively, with 11 bases between them. The CDR3 DNA follows: TGTGCCAGCGGGGTCGGGGGAGATACGCAGTATTTT. Amino acids: CASGVGGDTQYF.

The CDR3 region is CASSSLGFRATDYEQYF. The CDR3 region has the DNA TGTGCCAGCAGTTCCCTCGGGTTCCGGGCAACCGACTACGAGCAGTACTTC. The chain links TRBV27 to TRBJ2-7; no clear D. This CDR3 has 17 amino acids. Germline CDR1 MNHEY, CDR2 SMNVEV (reference sequence). V lost 4 bases and J lost 3, with 22 bases in between.

This clone appeared a few times. The V call is TRBV2, the J call TRBJ1-1; D is ambiguous. The V end lost 1 base, the J end lost 3 bases, and 3 bases lay between the germline ends. Germline V gene data show CDR1 as SNHLY and CDR2 as FYNNEI. The CDR3 is 12 residues long. The CDR3 is CASSEVYTEAFF. CDR3 in DNA: TGTGCCAGCAGTGAAGTCTACACTGAAGCTTTCTTT. Complete variable domain (other parts from reference TRBV2 and TRBJ1-1): EPEVTQTPSHQVTQMGQEVILRCVPISNHLYFYWYRQILGQKVEFLVSFYNNEISEKSEIFDDQFSVERPDGSNFTLKIRSTKLEDSAMYFCASSEVYTEAFFGQGTRLTVV.

V gene TRBV5-6 combines with J gene TRBJ2-2; no clear D gene. CDR1 and CDR2 (germline): SGHDT, YYEEEE. CDR3 size: 15 residues. V lost 4 bases and J lost 5, with 15 bases in between. CDR3 in amino acids: CASSISLRVTGELFF. CDR3 in DNA: TGTGCCAGCAGCATTTCACTTAGGGTGACCGGGGAGCTGTTTTTT.

The chain recombines TRBV7-7 with TRBJ2-2; D is ambiguous. Trimming shortened V by 2 bases and J by 3 bases, and 7 bases separated the two germline ends. Germline lookup yields CDR1 SSHAT and CDR2 FNYEAQ (reference sequence). The CDR3 spans 14 residues. The CDR3 is CASSLNAYTGELFF. The CDR3 nucleotides are TGTGCCAGCAGCTTAAACGCATACACCGGGGAGCTGTTTTTT. The full variable domain, rest sourced from reference TRBV7-7 and TRBJ2-2, is GAGVSQSPRYKVTKRGQDVTLRCDPISSHATLYWYQQALGQGPEFLTYFNYEAQPDKSGLPSDRFSAERPEGSISTLTIQRTEQRDSAMYRCASSLNAYTGELFFGEGSRLTVL.

V and J are TRBV28 and TRBJ1-5; D call uncertain. Germline loops: CDR1 MDHEN, CDR2 SYDVKM. The ends were cut back, 4 bases at V and 4 bases at J, with 17 bases in the middle. The CDR3 runs 16 residues. CDR3 DNA: TGTGCCAGCAGTTCCCGGGGTGTGGTCCTTAATCAGCCCCAGCATTTT. Translated, it gives CASSSRGVVLNQPQHF. Full variable domain (missing parts from reference TRBV28 and TRBJ1-5): DVKVTQSSRYLVKRTGEKVFLECVQDMDHENMFWYRQDPGLGLRLIYFSYDVKMKEKGDIPEGYSVSREKKERFSLILESASTNQTSMYLCASSSRGVVLNQPQHFGDGTRLSIL.

The chain links TRBV25-1 to TRBJ2-7; maybe TRBD1 (6 bases). V was cut by 3 bases and J by 5 bases, with 17 bases left in between. CDR3 length equals 15 residues. CDR1 is MGHDK, CDR2 SYGVNS, per germline. CDR3 DNA sequence: TGTGCCAGCAGTGACTTGCAGGACAGCCTGGACGAGCAGTACTTC. Translated: CASSDLQDSLDEQYF.

This rearrangement joins TRBV29-1 to TRBJ2-3, with unresolved D. The CDR3 totals 13 residues. Trimming took 5 bases from V and 6 from J, leaving 15 bases between them. CDR1 is SQVTM and CDR2 is ANQGSEA in the germline V gene. The CDR3 DNA reads as TGCAGCGTTCGGCCCCAGGCCAGGGATACGCAGTATTTT. This translates into CSVRPQARDTQYF.